One sample yielded the 14 T cell receptor beta chains listed below, sequenced in a study of identical twins. TCRdb recomputed calls from the 5' RACE reads with MiXCR, one row per CDR3 protein. The sample carries 600,000 to 800,000 distinct CDR3 sequences, over 20% recorded once. These same data were also listed under a study on T cells expressing NK-cell markers.

The material sequenced was PBMCs. The receptor set was obtained from a woman between 18 and 29 years old in good health.

The rearrangement joins TRBV6-5 to TRBJ2-6; D ambiguous. The CDR3 runs to 16 residues. Germline V lookup: CDR1 MNHEY, CDR2 SVGAGI. V was clipped by 3 bases and J by 0 bases, with 9 bases between them. Here the CDR3 reads CASSYGTLSGANVLTF. Here the CDR3 DNA reads TGTGCCAGCAGTTATGGCACACTCTCTGGGGCCAACGTCCTGACTTTC.

This clonotype was seen many times. The chain has TRBV7-8 and TRBJ2-2; D gene uncertain. Deletions cut 8 bases from V and 0 bases from J, with 4 bases between. The germline gives CDR1 SGHVS, CDR2 FQNEAQ. The CDR3 runs 12 residues. In DNA form, the CDR3 reads TGTGCCAGCCCCTCGAACACCGGGGAGCTGTTTTTT. This encodes CASPSNTGELFF.

This clonotype occurred a few times. The V and J genes are TRBV5-6 and TRBJ2-7, with D hard to call. V shed 1 base and J shed 6 bases, with 5 bases lying between them. The germline gives CDR1 SGHDT, CDR2 YYEEEE. The CDR3 totals 11 residues. This CDR3 reads CASSLNLEQYF. CDR3 in DNA: TGTGCCAGCAGCTTGAACCTCGAGCAGTACTTC. The full variable domain, rest sourced from reference TRBV5-6 and TRBJ2-7, is DAGVTQSPTHLIKTRGQQVTLRCSPKSGHDTVSWYQQALGQGPQFIFQYYEEEERQRGNFPDRFSGHQFPNYSSELNVNALLLGDSALYLCASSLNLEQYFGPGTRLTVT.

This clonotype was detected only a few times. The rearrangement uses TRBV7-9 and TRBJ2-3; D remains unclear. The V and J ends lost 5 bases and 10 bases respectively, with 13 bases between them. This CDR3 comprises 12 residues. CDR1 and CDR2 from the germline V gene are SEHNR and FQNEAQ (reference sequence). The DNA of the CDR3 is TGTGCCAGCAGCGACGGTTATACTTCGCAGTATTTT. This codes for CASSDGYTSQYF.

This rearrangement joins TRBV20-1 to TRBJ2-1; D is perhaps TRBD2 (5 bases). CDR3 length equals 15 residues. CDR1 and CDR2 (germline): DFQATT, SNEGSKA (reference sequence). Trimming took 1 base from V and 5 from J, leaving 15 bases between them. CDR3 sequence (DNA): TGCAGTGCTAGAGGGTCGGGGAAAACTAACAATGAGCAGTTCTTC. Translation: CSARGSGKTNNEQFF.

The chain joins TRBV20-1 to TRBJ2-4, with 13 bases fitting TRBD2. Trimming cost V 7 bases and J 4 bases; bases outside gene matches: 7. Germline assignment: CDR1 DFQATT and CDR2 SNEGSKA (reference sequence). The CDR3 has 15 residues. CDR3 nucleotide sequence: TGCAGTGGCCGAGAACTAGCGGGGGGGAAAAACATTCAGTACTTC. It encodes CSGRELAGGKNIQYF.

This clonotype has just one count. The J gene is TRBJ2-7, the V gene TRBV27, with D possibly being TRBD1 (6 bases). The CDR3 extends over 13 amino acids. Germline V lookup: CDR1 MNHEY, CDR2 SMNVEV (reference sequence). Trimming left V 8 bases short and J 3 bases short, with 14 bases between. The CDR3, as DNA: TGTGCCAGCTCTTGGGACACGTACTACGAGCAGTACTTC. This encodes CASSWDTYYEQYF.

This clonotype was observed a handful of times. The chain employs TRBV4-3 and TRBJ2-7; 8 positions agree with TRBD2. CDR1 is LGHNA, CDR2 YSLEER, per germline. V gave up 0 bases and J gave up 1 base; unmatched junction bases: 5. The CDR3 consists of 16 residues. The CDR3 DNA follows: TGCGCCAGCAGCCAAGATATCGCTAGCGGGTCCTACGAGCAGTACTTC. Encoded protein: CASSQDIASGSYEQYF.

The rearrangement joins TRBV20-1 to TRBJ2-1; D is ambiguous. V lost 3 bases and J lost 5, with 11 bases in between. The CDR3 runs 13 residues. The V gene's germline CDR1 is DFQATT and CDR2 SNEGSKA (reference sequence). CDR3 DNA: TGCAGTGCTAGGTCCGGGTCTCACAATGAGCAGTTCTTC. Translated, it gives CSARSGSHNEQFF.

This clonotype was detected many times. The chain carries TRBV5-5 and TRBJ2-3; D is possibly TRBD2 (6 bases). CDR3 size: 14 residues. With 1 base removed from V and 12 bases from J, the gap between germline ends came to 18 bases. CDR1 is SGHKS and CDR2 is YYEKEE in the germline V gene (reference sequence). The CDR3 sequence is CASSLLGPSADQYF. Here the CDR3 DNA reads TGTGCCAGCAGCTTGTTAGGACCTAGCGCCGACCAGTATTTT.

This clonotype was seen only a few times. This chain uses TRBV29-1 with TRBJ2-1; 12 nucleotides line up with TRBD2. The CDR3 sequence is 16 residues long. After removal of 3 bases from V and 7 bases from J, the junction contained 10 bases not matched to a gene. From germline, CDR1 is SQVTM and CDR2 ANQGSEA. CDR3 in DNA: TGCAGCGTTGAGCTCGCCGGGACTAGCGGGCTTAATGAGCAGTTCTTC. Its translation is CSVELAGTSGLNEQFF.

V is TRBV5-1 and J is TRBJ2-7; a possible D gene is TRBD1 (5 bases). The CDR3 runs to 14 residues. The V gene's germline CDR1 is SGHRS and CDR2 YFSETQ. Between the trimmed V and J ends, which lost 0 bases and 6 bases, there was a span of 13 bases. The CDR3 DNA is TGCGCCAGCAGCTTGGACAGGCCAAGCCTCGAGCAGTACTTC. Translation: CASSLDRPSLEQYF.

The J gene is TRBJ1-6, the V gene TRBV4-3, with a weak D call TRBD1 (5 bases). CDR1 LGHNA and CDR2 YSLEER come from the germline V gene. This CDR3 has 16 amino acids. V lost 0 bases, J lost 8 bases, and 14 bases lay in between. Here the CDR3 reads CASSQDSKGRDSPLHF. The CDR3 nucleotides are TGCGCCAGCAGCCAAGATAGTAAGGGCAGGGATTCACCCCTCCACTTT.

The V gene is TRBV7-9, the J gene TRBJ2-3, with D perhaps matching TRBD1 (5 bases). V dropped 1 base and J dropped 6 bases, with 17 bases sitting between them. This CDR3 region has 16 residues. Germline CDR1 reads SEHNR; CDR2 reads FQNEAQ (reference sequence). CDR3 region: CASSLGQRRLLDTQYF. The CDR3 coding sequence is TGTGCCAGCAGCTTAGGACAGAGAAGGTTGCTGGATACGCAGTATTTT.